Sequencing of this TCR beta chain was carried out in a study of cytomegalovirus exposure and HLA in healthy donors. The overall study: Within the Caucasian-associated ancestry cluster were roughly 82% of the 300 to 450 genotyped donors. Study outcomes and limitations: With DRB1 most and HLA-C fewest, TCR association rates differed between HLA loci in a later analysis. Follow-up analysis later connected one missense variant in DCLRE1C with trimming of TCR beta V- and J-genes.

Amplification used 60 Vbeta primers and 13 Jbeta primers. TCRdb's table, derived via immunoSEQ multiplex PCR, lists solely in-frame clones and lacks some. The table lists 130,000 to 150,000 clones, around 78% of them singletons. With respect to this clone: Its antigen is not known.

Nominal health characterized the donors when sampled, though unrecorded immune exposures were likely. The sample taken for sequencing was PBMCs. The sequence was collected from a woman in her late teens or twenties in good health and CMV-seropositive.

Written as DNA, the CDR3 is TGTGCCAGCAGCTTAGCGGTTAGTAATGAGCAGTTCTTC. Translation: CASSLAVSNEQFF. V is TRBV11-2 and J is TRBJ2-1; no definite D call. The CDR3 contains 13 residues. Germline CDR1 reads SGHAT; CDR2 reads FQNNGV. Trimming removed 1 base at V and 7 bases at J, with 8 bases between.